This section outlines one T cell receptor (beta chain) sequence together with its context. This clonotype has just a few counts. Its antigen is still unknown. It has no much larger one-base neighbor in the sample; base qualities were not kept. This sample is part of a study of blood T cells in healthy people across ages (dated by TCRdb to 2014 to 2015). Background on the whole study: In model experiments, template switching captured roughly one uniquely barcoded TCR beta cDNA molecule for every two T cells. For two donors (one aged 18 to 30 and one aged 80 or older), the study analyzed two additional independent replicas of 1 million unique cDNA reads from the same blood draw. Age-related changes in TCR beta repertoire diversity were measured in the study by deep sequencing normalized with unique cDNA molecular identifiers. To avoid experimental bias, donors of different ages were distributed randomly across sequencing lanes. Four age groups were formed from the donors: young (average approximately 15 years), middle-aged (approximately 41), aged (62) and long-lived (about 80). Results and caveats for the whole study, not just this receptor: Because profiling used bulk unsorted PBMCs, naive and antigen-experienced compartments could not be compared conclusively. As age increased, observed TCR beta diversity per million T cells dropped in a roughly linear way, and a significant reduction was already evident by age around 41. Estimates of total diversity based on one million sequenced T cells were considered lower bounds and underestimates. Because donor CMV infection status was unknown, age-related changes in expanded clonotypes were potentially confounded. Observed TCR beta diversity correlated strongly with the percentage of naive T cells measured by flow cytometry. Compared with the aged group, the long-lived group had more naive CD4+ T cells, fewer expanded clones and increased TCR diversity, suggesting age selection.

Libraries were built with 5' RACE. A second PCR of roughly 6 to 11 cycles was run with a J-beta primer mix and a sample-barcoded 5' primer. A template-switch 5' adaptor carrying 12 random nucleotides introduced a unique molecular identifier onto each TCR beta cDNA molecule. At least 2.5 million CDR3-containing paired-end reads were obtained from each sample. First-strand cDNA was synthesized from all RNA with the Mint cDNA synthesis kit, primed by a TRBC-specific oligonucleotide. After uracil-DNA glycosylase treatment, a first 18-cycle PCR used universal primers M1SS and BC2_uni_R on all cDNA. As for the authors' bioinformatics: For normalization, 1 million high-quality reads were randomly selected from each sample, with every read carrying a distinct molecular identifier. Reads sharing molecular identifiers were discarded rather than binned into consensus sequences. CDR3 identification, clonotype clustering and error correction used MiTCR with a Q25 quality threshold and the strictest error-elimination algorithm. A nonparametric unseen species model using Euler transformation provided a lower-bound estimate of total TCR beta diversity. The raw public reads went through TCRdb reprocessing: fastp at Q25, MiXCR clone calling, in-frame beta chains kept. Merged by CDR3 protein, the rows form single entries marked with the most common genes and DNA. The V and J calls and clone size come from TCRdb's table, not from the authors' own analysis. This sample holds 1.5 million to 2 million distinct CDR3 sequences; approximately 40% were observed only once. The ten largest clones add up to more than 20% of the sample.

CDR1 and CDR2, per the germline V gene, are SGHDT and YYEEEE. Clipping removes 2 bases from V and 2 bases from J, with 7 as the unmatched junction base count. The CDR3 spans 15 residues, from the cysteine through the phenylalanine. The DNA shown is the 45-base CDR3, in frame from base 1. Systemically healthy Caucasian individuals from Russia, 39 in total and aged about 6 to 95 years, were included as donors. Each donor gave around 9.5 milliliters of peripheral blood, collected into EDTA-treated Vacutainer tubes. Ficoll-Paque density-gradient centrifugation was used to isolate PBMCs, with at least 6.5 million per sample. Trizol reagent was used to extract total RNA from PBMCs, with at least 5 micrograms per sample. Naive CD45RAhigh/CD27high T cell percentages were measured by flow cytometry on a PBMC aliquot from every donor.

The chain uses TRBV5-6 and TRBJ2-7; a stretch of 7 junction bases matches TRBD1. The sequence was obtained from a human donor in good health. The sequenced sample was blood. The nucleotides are TGTGCCAGCAGCTTACAGGGGTTTAGAACCTACGAGCAGTACTTC. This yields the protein CASSLQGFRTYEQYF.